Following are 5 T cell receptor beta chains from one sample sequenced in a study of spatial heterogeneity in lung cancer. Findings and limits, study-wide: Counts that tracked tumor mutation counts were those of expanded intratumoral alpha and beta TCRs.

Their recognized antigens are unknown. MiXCR, applied by TCRdb to the 5' RACE reads, yields one record per CDR3 protein. The profile shows roughly 17,000 distinct CDR3 sequences, roughly 10% of them singletons. Specified time point: sample taken at primary tumor resection. The sample consisted of lung tumor tissue, taken at surgery. All receptors derive from a female donor with early-stage non-small cell lung cancer.

This clonotype was counted only a few times. As an off-target read in a library built for alpha chains, this beta chain has a frequency of little significance. The chain links TRBV3-1 to TRBJ1-6, with 8 bases that match TRBD1. Germline V gene sequence: CDR1 LGHDT, CDR2 YNNKEL (reference sequence). The V gene end was trimmed by 2 bases and the J gene end by 6 bases; junction bases not matched to a gene: 3. The CDR3 totals 15 residues. CDR3 nucleotide sequence: TGTGCCAGCAGCCAATCTACAGGGGGTAATTCACCCCTCCACTTT. Amino acids: CASSQSTGGNSPLHF.

This clonotype has a count of ten or more. Found in a library prepared for alpha chains, this beta chain is an off-target read, and its abundance has little meaning. The gene calls are TRBV7-3 and TRBJ1-5; no reliable D call. The CDR3 has 13 amino acids. In germline, CDR1 is SGHTA, CDR2 FQGTGA. With 2 bases removed from V and 7 bases from J, the gap between germline ends came to 9 bases. The CDR3 sequence is CASSLAAGQPQHF. DNA of the CDR3: TGTGCCAGCAGCTTAGCGGCCGGACAGCCCCAGCATTTT.

Many counts were recorded for this clonotype. This beta chain is a stray sequence in a library constructed for alpha chains; its clone size is not meaningful. V usage is TRBV29-1 and J usage is TRBJ2-7; D unresolved. This CDR3 is 12 amino acids long. V dropped 4 bases and J dropped 4 bases, with 11 bases sitting between them. The germline CDR1 and CDR2 sequences are SQVTM and ANQGSEA. DNA of the CDR3: TGCAGCGTTGCTGGGCAGTCATACGAGCAGTACTTC. It is translated as CSVAGQSYEQYF.

This clonotype showed up many times. Being off target in a library aimed at alpha chains, this beta chain has a size of little meaning. J is TRBJ2-5 and V is TRBV7-3; D is unresolved. CDR1 is SGHTA and CDR2 is FQGTGA in the germline V gene. This CDR3 comprises 13 residues. V lost 1 base and J lost 1, with 4 bases in between. CDR3 in DNA: TGTGCCAGCAGCTTAAACTCCCAAGAGACCCAGTACTTC. Encoded protein: CASSLNSQETQYF.

Concerning this clonotype: A library made for alpha chains picked up this beta chain off target, so its size means little. V gene TRBV18 combines with J gene TRBJ2-2, with D uncertain. V was trimmed by 6 bases and J by 2 bases, leaving 13 bases between them. CDR1 KGHSH and CDR2 LQKENI come from the germline V gene. The CDR3 covers 15 residues. This chain's CDR3 is CASSPLDQNTGELFF. The CDR3 DNA is TGTGCCAGCTCGCCCCTGGACCAAAACACCGGGGAGCTGTTTTTT. The variable domain in full, with the rest retrieved from reference TRBV18 and TRBJ2-2, is NAGVMQNPRHLVRRRGQEARLRCSPMKGHSHVYWYRQLPEEGLKFMVYLQKENIIDESGMPKERFSAEFPKEGPSILRIQQVVRGDSAAYFCASSPLDQNTGELFFGEGSRLTVL.